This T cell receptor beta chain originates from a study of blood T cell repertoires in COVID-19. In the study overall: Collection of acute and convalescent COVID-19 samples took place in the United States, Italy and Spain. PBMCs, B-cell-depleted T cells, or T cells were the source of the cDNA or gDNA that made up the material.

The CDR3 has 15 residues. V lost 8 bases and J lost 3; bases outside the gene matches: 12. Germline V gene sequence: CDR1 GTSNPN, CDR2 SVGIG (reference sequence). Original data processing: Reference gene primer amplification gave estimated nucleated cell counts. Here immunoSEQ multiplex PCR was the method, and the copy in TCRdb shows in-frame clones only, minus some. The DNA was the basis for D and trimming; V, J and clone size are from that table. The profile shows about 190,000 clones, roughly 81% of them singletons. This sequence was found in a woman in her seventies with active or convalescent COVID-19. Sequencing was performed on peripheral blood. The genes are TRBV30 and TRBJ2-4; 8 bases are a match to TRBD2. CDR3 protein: CAPPGGGSVKNIQYF. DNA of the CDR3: TGTGCCCCCCCGGGAGGGGGATCGGTCAAAAACATTCAGTACTTC.